The entry below gives a single TCR beta chain sequence along with its context. Its antigen is unidentified. This record comes from a study of response to subunit inactivated influenza vaccine. Whole-study results and caveats: The authors suggested that every seasonal influenza vaccination recruits few new T cells.

Using its own MiXCR run on the RT-PCR reads, TCRdb lists one record per CDR3 protein. Of about 480,000 distinct CDR3 sequences in the sample, 9.5% to 12% were seen once. After removal of 4 bases from V and 7 bases from J, the junction contained 4 bases not matched to a gene. Looked up from germline, CDR1 is SGHAT and CDR2 is FQNNGV. This CDR3 spans 14 amino acids. The chain carries TRBV11-2 and TRBJ2-2; 9 nucleotides match TRBD1. This clonotype was sampled from a man in his forties or fifties who received an inactivated influenza vaccine. The specimen comprised PBMCs from blood, sampled 45 days after vaccination. The CDR3 DNA is TGTGCCAGCAGCTGGGGGACAGGGTACGGGGAGCTGTTTTTT. This codes for CASSWGTGYGELFF.